This record covers a single T cell receptor (beta chain). This clonotype was seen many times. What antigen it recognizes has not been identified. The record has no base qualities; no much larger clone is one base away. The sample comes from a study of CD8 T cells in ankylosing spondylitis (dated by TCRdb to the late 2010s). As for the study more broadly: The study set out to find disease-linked TCR variants by profiling T cell receptor beta repertoires in ankylosing spondylitis patients and healthy donors. The full study cohort was made up of 20 to 25 ankylosing spondylitis patients and more than 90 healthy donors. Samples of peripheral blood were taken, and for ankylosing spondylitis patients, synovial fluid was collected as well. Paper-wide results and their limitations: A TCR beta motif made up of 7 to 9 highly homologous amino acid variants appeared to be characteristic of blood from ankylosing spondylitis patients. A CD8+ phenotype was shown by the disease-linked clones, which were found at relatively low frequencies in peripheral blood. Some of the motif variants had been reported before in the synovial fluid and blood of reactive arthritis patients, a finding that suggests common disease-initiation mechanisms. The disease-linked clones were reported to be significantly enriched in matched synovial fluid samples from ankylosing spondylitis patients.

Data came from an Illumina HiSeq 2500. TCR beta libraries were prepared by quantitative 5'-RACE with molecular barcodes. As for the original processing: A new computational method based on a probabilistic model of VDJ rearrangement was used to identify disease-linked TCR variants. TCRdb trimmed public reads at Q25 via fastp, called clones via MiXCR and kept in-frame beta chains. One record per CDR3 amino acid sequence lists the most common genes and DNA. These V and J calls derive from TCRdb rather than the authors' analysis. In all, the sample holds some 840,000 distinct CDR3 sequences, and around 11% of those were seen once. Approximately 0.5% of the sample belongs to the ten largest clones. The CDR3, from cysteine to phenylalanine, totals 14 residues. CDR3 DNA is the only sequence kept; it has 42 bases, read in frame from the first base. Germline trimming amounts to 4 bases on V and 5 bases on J, with 7 as the count of junction bases outside the gene matches. For CDR1 and CDR2, the germline V gene (reference sequence) lists DFQATT and SNEGSKA.

The sequencing sample was made of blood, either unsorted or a sorted T cell fraction (not recorded which). The chain links TRBV20-1 with TRBJ2-3; TRBD2 lines up with 9 middle nucleotides. This TCR was sampled from a male donor with ankylosing spondylitis. The DNA reads as follows: TGCAGTGCTAACGAGCGGGGGGTGGAAGATACGCAGTATTTT. Its protein product is CSANERGVEDTQYF.